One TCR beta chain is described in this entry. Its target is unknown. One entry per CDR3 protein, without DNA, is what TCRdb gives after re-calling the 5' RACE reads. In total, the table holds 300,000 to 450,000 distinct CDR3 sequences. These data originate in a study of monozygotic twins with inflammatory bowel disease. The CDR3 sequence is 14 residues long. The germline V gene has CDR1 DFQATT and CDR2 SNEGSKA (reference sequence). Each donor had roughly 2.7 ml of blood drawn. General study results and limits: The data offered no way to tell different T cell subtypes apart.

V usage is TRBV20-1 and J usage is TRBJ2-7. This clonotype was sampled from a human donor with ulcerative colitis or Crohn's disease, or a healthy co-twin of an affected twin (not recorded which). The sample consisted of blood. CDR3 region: CSATAEAETYEQYF.